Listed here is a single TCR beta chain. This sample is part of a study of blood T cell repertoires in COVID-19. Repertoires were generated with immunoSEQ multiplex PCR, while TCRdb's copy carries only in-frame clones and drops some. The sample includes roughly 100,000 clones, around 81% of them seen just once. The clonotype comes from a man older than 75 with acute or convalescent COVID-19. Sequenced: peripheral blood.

The CDR3 bases are TGTGCCAGTAGTTTACAGTCGGGGAGGACCCAGTACTTC. It is translated as CASSLQSGRTQYF. This rearrangement joins TRBV19 to TRBJ2-5, with a weak D call TRBD2 (5 bases). The CDR3 has 13 residues. Trimming cost V 5 bases and J 7 bases, with 14 bases left between them. Germline CDR1 LNHDA, CDR2 SQIVND (reference sequence).